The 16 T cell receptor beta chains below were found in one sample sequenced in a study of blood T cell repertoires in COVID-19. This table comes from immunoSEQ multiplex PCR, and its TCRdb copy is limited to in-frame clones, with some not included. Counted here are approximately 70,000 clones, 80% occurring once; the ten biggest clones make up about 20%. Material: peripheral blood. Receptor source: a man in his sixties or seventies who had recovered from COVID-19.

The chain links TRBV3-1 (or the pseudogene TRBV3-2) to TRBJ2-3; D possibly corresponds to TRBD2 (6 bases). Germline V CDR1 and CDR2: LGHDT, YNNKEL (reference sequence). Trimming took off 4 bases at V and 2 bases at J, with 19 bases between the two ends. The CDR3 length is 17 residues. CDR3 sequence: CASSPPVAGPITDTQYF. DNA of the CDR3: TGTGCCAGCAGCCCCCCGGTGGCGGGGCCGATCACAGATACGCAGTATTTT.

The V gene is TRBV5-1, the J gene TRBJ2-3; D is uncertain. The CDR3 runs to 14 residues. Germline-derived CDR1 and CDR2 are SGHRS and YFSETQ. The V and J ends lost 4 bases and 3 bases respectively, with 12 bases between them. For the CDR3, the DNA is TGCGCCAGCAGCCCTAGATCGCCAACAGATACGCAGTATTTT. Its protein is CASSPRSPTDTQYF.

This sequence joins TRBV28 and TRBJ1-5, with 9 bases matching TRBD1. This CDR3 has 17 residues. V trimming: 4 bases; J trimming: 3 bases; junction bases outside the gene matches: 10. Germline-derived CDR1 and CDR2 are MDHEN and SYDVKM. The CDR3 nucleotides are TGTGCCAGCAGTTATTATTCGGGACAGGGCCCCAATCAGCCCCAGCATTTT. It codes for CASSYYSGQGPNQPQHF.

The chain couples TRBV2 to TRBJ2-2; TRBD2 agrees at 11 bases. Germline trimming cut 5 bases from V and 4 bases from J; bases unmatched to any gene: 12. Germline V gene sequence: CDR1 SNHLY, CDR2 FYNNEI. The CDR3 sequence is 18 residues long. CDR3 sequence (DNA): TGTGCCAGCAGTCCGGGACATAGGACTAGCGGGCTCACCGGGGAGCTGTTTTTT. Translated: CASSPGHRTSGLTGELFF.

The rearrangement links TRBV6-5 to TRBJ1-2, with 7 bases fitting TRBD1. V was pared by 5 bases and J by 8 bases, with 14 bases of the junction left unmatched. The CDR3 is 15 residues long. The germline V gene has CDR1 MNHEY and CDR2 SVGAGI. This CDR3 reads CASSPWGQNRKGYTF. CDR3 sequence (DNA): TGTGCCAGCAGTCCCTGGGGACAGAACAGGAAGGGCTACACCTTC.

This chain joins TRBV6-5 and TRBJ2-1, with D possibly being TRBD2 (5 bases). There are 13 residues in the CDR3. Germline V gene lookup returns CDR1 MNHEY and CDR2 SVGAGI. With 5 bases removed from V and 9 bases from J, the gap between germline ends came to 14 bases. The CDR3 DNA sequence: TGTGCCAGCAGTCCAGGACTCTTGGGTGAGCAGTTCTTC. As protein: CASSPGLLGEQFF.

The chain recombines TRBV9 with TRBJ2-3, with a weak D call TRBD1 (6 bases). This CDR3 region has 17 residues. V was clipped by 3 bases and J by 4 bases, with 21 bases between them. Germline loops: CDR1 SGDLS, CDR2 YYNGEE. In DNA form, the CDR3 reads TGTGCCAGCAGCGGACAGAAAGGCACAGGGACCGCAGATACGCAGTATTTT. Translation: CASSGQKGTGTADTQYF.

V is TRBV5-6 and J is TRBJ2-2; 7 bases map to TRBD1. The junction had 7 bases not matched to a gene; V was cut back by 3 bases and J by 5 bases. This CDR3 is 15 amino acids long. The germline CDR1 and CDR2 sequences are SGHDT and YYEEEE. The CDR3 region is CASSYGTAGTGELFF. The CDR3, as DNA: TGTGCCAGCAGCTACGGGACAGCTGGAACCGGGGAGCTGTTTTTT.

The CDR3 region has the DNA TGTGCCAGCAGCCACGGAGGACAGGGGCGAGGCTACACCTTC. Translation: CASSHGGQGRGYTF. This chain joins TRBV3-1 (or the pseudogene TRBV3-2) and TRBJ1-2; 9 bases line up with TRBD1. The germline CDR1 and CDR2 sequences are LGHDT and YNNKEL (reference sequence). V shed 3 bases and J 8 bases; nucleotides not matched to a gene: 7. The CDR3 contains 14 residues.

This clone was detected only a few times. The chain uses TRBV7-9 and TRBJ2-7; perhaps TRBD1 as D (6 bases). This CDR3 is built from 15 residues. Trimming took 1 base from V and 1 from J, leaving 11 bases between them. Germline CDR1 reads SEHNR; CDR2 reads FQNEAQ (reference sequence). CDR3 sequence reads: CASSLESGESYEQYF. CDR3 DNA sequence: TGTGCCAGCAGCTTAGAGTCAGGGGAGTCCTACGAGCAGTACTTC.

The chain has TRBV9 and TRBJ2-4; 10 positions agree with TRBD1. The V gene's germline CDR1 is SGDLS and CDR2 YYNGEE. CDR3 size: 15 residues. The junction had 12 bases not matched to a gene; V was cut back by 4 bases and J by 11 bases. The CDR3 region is CASSPEFGTGAVQYF. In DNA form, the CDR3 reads TGTGCCAGCAGCCCAGAGTTTGGGACAGGGGCTGTTCAGTACTTC. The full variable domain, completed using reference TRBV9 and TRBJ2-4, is DSGVTQTPKHLITATGQRVTLRCSPRSGDLSVYWYQQSLDQGLQFLIQYYNGEERAKGNILERFSAQQFPDLHSELNLSSLELGDSALYFCASSPEFGTGAVQYFGAGTRLSVL.

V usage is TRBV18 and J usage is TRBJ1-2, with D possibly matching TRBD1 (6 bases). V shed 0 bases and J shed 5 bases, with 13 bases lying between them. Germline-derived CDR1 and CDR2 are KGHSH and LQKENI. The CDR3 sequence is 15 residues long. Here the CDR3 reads CASSPPGAQGYGYTF. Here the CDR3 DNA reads TGTGCCAGCTCACCACCAGGGGCCCAGGGGTATGGCTACACCTTC.

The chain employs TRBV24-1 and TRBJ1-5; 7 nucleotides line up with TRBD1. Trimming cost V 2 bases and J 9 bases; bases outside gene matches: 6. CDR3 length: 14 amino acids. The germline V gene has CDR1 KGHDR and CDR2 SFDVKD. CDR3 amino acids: CATSDSWTGRPQHF. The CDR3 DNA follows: TGTGCCACCAGTGATTCCTGGACAGGTCGGCCCCAGCATTTT.

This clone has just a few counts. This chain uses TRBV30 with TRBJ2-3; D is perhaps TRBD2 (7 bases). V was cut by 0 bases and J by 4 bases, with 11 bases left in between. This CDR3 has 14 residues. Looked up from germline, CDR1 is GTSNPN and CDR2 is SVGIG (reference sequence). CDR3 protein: CAWSVGGGSDTQYF. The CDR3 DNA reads TGTGCCTGGAGTGTTGGCGGGGGCTCAGATACGCAGTATTTT.

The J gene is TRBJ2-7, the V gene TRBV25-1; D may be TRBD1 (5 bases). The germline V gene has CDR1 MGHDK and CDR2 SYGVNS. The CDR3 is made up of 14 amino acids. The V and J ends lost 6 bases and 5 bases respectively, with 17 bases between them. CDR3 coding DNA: TGTGCCAGCAGACCTTCTGGGGCAGCCAACGAGCAGTACTTC. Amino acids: CASRPSGAANEQYF.

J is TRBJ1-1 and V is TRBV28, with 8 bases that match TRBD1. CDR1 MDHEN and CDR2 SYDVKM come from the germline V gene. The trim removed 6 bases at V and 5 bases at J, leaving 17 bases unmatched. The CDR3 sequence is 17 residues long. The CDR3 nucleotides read TGTGCCAGCAGGCTTAAGGGGACAGGTCTTAGAAATACTGAAGCTTTCTTT. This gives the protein CASRLKGTGLRNTEAFF.